Shown below are 19 T cell receptor beta chains from a single sample sequenced in a study of cytomegalovirus exposure and HLA in healthy donors. 60 Vbeta and 13 Jbeta primers were used in PCR. Sequencing used immunoSEQ multiplex PCR; TCRdb keeps in-frame clones, though not all of them. Counted here are some 110,000 clones, 70% occurring once; the ten biggest clones make up roughly 8.7%. Material for sequencing was PBMCs. The origin of the receptors is a man aged 25-45 years in good health and CMV-seropositive.

This clone was picked up a small number of times. V gene TRBV4-1 combines with J gene TRBJ1-1; D perhaps matches TRBD1 (5 bases). Germline loops: CDR1 MGHRA, CDR2 YSYEKL. Trimming took 3 bases from V and 1 from J, leaving 9 bases between them. The CDR3 spans 14 residues. Written as DNA, the CDR3 is TGCGCCAGCAGCCACGACAGAGCGAACACTGAAGCTTTCTTT. Translation gives CASSHDRANTEAFF.

V usage is TRBV7-3 and J usage is TRBJ2-1, with 7 bases matching TRBD2. The CDR3 covers 15 residues. Germline values: CDR1 SGHTA, CDR2 FQGTGA. V lost 3 bases to trimming and J lost 5 bases; unmatched junction nucleotides: 7. CDR3 bases: TGTGCCAGCAGCTTGGCGGGGGTGACCGACAATGAGCAGTTCTTC. The encoded protein is CASSLAGVTDNEQFF. Combining the CDR3 with reference TRBV7-3 and TRBJ2-1 gives the whole variable domain GAGVSQTPSNKVTEKGKYVELRCDPISGHTALYWYRQSLGQGPEFLIYFQGTGAADDSGLPNDRFFAVRPEGSVSTLKIQRTERGDSAVYLCASSLAGVTDNEQFFGPGTRLTVL.

The chain employs TRBV4-3 and TRBJ1-5; no reliable D call. The length of the CDR3 is 15 residues. Germline V lookup: CDR1 LGHNA, CDR2 YSLEER. Trimming left V 6 bases short and J 0 bases short, with 12 bases between. CDR3: CASRESIYSNQPQHF. The CDR3 coding sequence is TGCGCCAGCAGGGAGTCTATTTATAGCAATCAGCCCCAGCATTTT.

The table lists this clone with a few counts. The chain has TRBV19 and TRBJ1-2; D ambiguous. V lost 2 bases, J lost 3 bases, and 10 bases lay in between. This CDR3 comprises 14 residues. Germline loops: CDR1 LNHDA, CDR2 SQIVND (reference sequence). This CDR3 is CASSIPSADYGYTF. DNA of the CDR3: TGTGCCAGTAGTATACCCTCCGCGGACTATGGCTACACCTTC.

V gene TRBV7-8 combines with J gene TRBJ2-3; tentative D call: TRBD2 (5 bases). Trimming took 8 bases from V and 2 from J, leaving 26 bases between them. Germline-derived CDR1 and CDR2 are SGHVS and FQNEAQ. The CDR3 sequence is 18 residues long. CDR3 sequence reads: CASDNGDLPPDFTDTQYF. In DNA form, the CDR3 reads TGTGCCAGCGACAACGGGGATTTACCCCCGGACTTCACAGATACGCAGTATTTT.

The chain joins TRBV7-2 to TRBJ1-1; no reliable D call. V was pared by 4 bases and J by 4 bases, with 13 bases between. Germline CDR1 and CDR2: SGHTA and FQGNSA. The CDR3 is 14 amino acids. CDR3 sequence (DNA): TGTGCCAGCAGCTGGAAGTTTACGGGCACTGAAGCTTTCTTT. Its protein is CASSWKFTGTEAFF.

V is TRBV19 and J is TRBJ1-2, with TRBD1 matching over 8 bases. Germline values: CDR1 LNHDA, CDR2 SQIVND (reference sequence). The V segment lost 9 bases and the J segment 8 bases; nucleotides outside the gene matches: 17. This CDR3 is built from 15 residues. The CDR3 DNA reads as TGTGCCAGCAGAAGGACAGGGAGTAAACTATCGGGCTACACCTTC. It yields the protein CASRRTGSKLSGYTF.

The chain has TRBV6-6 and TRBJ2-2; the D gene is possibly TRBD1 (5 bases). The CDR3 totals 14 residues. Germline values: CDR1 MNHNY, CDR2 SVGAGI (reference sequence). V was trimmed by 7 bases and J by 1 base, leaving 10 bases between them. The CDR3 coding sequence is TGTGCCAGCAAAAAGACAGTGAACACCGGGGAGCTGTTTTTT. This sequence encodes CASKKTVNTGELFF.

CDR3 DNA: TGTGCCATCAGTGAGTCGACGGAACAGAACTATGGCTACACCTTC. It codes for CAISESTEQNYGYTF. The chain couples TRBV10-3 to TRBJ1-2; no reliable D call. Per the germline V gene, CDR1 is ENHRY and CDR2 is SYGVKD. Trimming removed 0 bases at V and 2 bases at J, with 10 bases between. CDR3 size: 15 residues.

The genes are TRBV11-2 and TRBJ2-2, with a tentative D call TRBD2 (6 bases). The CDR3 length is 13 residues. Germline-derived CDR1 and CDR2 are SGHAT and FQNNGV. Between the trimmed V and J ends, which lost 10 bases and 3 bases, there was a span of 12 bases. In DNA, the CDR3 is TGTGCCACTGGGGGGACCCACACCGGGGAGCTGTTTTTT. Translated: CATGGTHTGELFF.

The rearrangement joins TRBV10-1 to TRBJ2-1, with D tentatively TRBD1 (6 bases). The CDR3 spans 16 residues. Trimming cost V 4 bases and J 9 bases, with 22 bases left between them. Germline CDR1 reads WNHNN; CDR2 reads SYGVQD (reference sequence). The CDR3 DNA reads TGCGCCAGCAGTGTTTCTAAAACCTACAGGGCGTGTGAGCAGTTCTTC. Residues: CASSVSKTYRACEQFF.

The gene calls are TRBV30 and TRBJ2-1; the match to TRBD2 covers 7 bases. J gave up 3 bases and V 4 bases, and 24 bases lay outside the gene matches. Germline CDR1 reads GTSNPN; CDR2 reads SVGIG (reference sequence). This CDR3 is built from 20 residues. The CDR3 sequence is CAWTAPVAGDTSGYYNEQFF. As DNA, the CDR3 is TGTGCCTGGACTGCTCCCGTGGCGGGGGATACCTCCGGGTACTACAATGAGCAGTTCTTC.

This chain links TRBV5-1 with TRBJ2-5, with D perhaps TRBD2 (6 bases). The J call could be wrong; TRBJ2-7 is a better fit for the DNA end. CDR1 is SGHRS and CDR2 is YFSETQ in the germline V gene. CDR3 length equals 15 residues. CDR3 in DNA: TGCGCCAGCAGCCTGAGGCCGGGAGCACAGTACGAGCAGTACTTC. This encodes CASSLRPGAQYEQYF.

The sample holds a few counts of this clone. The chain combines TRBV10-3 with TRBJ2-1, with 8 bases lining up with TRBD2. The V and J ends lost 7 bases and 7 bases, in that order; junction bases with no gene match: 9. The germline V gene has CDR1 ENHRY and CDR2 SYGVKD. The CDR3 consists of 14 residues. Here the CDR3 DNA reads TGTGCCATCAATGGGGCGGGAGGAGTGAATGAGCAGTTCTTC. It encodes CAINGAGGVNEQFF.

This clone was seen a handful of times. This chain connects TRBV19 to TRBJ2-7; a possible D gene is TRBD2 (5 bases). V lost 3 bases and J lost 6, with 18 bases in between. This CDR3 contains 15 residues. Germline loops: CDR1 LNHDA, CDR2 SQIVND (reference sequence). The CDR3 region is CASSIGESPLLEQYF. The CDR3 bases are TGTGCCAGTAGTATTGGGGAGAGTCCCCTCCTCGAGCAGTACTTC.

This chain connects TRBV7-6 to TRBJ1-2, with a tentative D call TRBD1 (6 bases). The CDR3 sequence is 13 residues long. V was trimmed by 1 base and J by 3 bases, leaving 6 bases between them. The germline CDR1 and CDR2 sequences are SGHVS and FNYEAQ. The CDR3 region has the DNA TGTGCCAGCAGCTTAGGACAGGACTATGGCTACACCTTC. This codes for CASSLGQDYGYTF.

The V and J genes are TRBV4-1 and TRBJ2-5; perhaps TRBD2 as D (6 bases). Per germline, CDR1 MGHRA and CDR2 YSYEKL. This CDR3 comprises 15 residues. Trimming removed 0 bases from V and 5 bases from J, with 13 bases in between. CDR3: CASSQDPEGGETQYF. CDR3 nucleotides: TGCGCCAGCAGCCAAGATCCGGAGGGCGGGGAGACCCAGTACTTC.

This clone has only one observation. This chain connects TRBV12-5 to TRBJ2-1; weak D call: TRBD1 (5 bases). Germline V gene lookup returns CDR1 LGHNT and CDR2 FRNRAP. The CDR3 is made up of 13 amino acids. V lost 0 bases and J lost 13, with 13 bases in between. CDR3 DNA sequence: TGTGCTAGTGGTTTGGTACGCAGGGAAAAACAGTTCTTC. As protein: CASGLVRREKQFF. Full variable domain (rest looked up from reference TRBV12-5 and TRBJ2-1): DARVTQTPRHKVTEMGQEVTMRCQPILGHNTVFWYRQTMMQGLELLAYFRNRAPLDDSGMPKDRFSAEMPDATLATLKIQPSEPRDSAVYFCASGLVRREKQFFGPGTRLTVL.

The V call is TRBV2, the J call TRBJ1-1; D ambiguous. The V and J ends lost 5 bases and 7 bases respectively, with 11 bases between them. Germline V gene data show CDR1 as SNHLY and CDR2 as FYNNEI. This CDR3 comprises 12 residues. The CDR3 sequence: CASSLSFGEAFF. CDR3 in DNA: TGTGCCAGCAGTCTATCGTTCGGTGAAGCTTTCTTT.